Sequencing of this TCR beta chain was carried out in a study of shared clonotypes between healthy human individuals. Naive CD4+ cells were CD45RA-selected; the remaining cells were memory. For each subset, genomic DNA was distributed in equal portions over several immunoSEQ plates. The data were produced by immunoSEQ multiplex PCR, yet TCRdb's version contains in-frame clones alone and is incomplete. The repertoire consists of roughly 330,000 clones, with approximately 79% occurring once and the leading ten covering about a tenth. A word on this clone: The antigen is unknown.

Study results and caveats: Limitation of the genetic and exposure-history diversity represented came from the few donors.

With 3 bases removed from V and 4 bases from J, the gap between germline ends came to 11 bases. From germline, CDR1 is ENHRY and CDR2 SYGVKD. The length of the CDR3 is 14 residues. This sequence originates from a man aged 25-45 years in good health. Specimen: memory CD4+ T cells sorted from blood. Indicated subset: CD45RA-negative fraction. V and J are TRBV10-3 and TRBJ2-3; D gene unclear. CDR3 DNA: TGTGCCATCAGTGAACGGACCCGACCAGATACGCAGTATTTT. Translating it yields CAISERTRPDTQYF.